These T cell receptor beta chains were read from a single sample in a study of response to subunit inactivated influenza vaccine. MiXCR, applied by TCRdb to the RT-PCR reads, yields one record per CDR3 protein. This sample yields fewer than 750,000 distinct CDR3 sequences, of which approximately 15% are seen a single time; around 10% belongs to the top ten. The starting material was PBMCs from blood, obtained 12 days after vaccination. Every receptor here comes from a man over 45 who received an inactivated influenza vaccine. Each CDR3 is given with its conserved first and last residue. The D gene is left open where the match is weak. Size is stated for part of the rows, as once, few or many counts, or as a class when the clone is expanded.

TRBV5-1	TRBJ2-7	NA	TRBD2	CASSLTSGVSDEQYF	TGCGCCAGCAGCTTGACTAGCGGGGTGAGCGACGAGCAGTACTTC
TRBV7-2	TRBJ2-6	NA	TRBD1	CASSLNRGPNWANVLTF	TGTGCCAGCAGCTTAAACAGGGGGCCTAACTGGGCCAACGTCCTGACTTTC
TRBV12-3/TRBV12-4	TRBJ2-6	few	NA	CASRVISGANVLTF	TGTGCCAGCAGGGTGATCTCTGGGGCCAACGTCCTGACTTTC
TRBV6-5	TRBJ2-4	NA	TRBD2	CASSYPGLAGREAKNIQYF	TGTGCCAGCAGTTATCCGGGACTAGCGGGTAGGGAGGCCAAAAACATTCAGTACTTC
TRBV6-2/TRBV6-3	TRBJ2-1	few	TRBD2	CASSGLAGVEQFF	TGTGCCAGCAGCGGACTAGCGGGAGTTGAGCAGTTCTTC
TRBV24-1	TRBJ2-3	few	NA	CATSDPGLSTDTQYF	TGTGCCACCAGTGATCCTGGACTGAGCACAGATACGCAGTATTTT
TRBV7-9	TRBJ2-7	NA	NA	CASSLGTTLSYEQYF	TGTGCCAGCAGCTTAGGAACAACCTTGTCCTACGAGCAGTACTTC
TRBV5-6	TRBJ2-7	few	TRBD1	CASSNSRDRPGYEQYF	TGTGCCAGCAGCAACTCGCGGGACAGGCCGGGCTACGAGCAGTACTTC
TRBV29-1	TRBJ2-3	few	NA	CSVEDGVRGTQYF	TGCAGCGTTGAAGACGGGGTACGGGGTACGCAGTATTTT
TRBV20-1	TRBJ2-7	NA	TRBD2	CSAPNGRGGGEQYF	TGCAGTGCACCAAATGGGAGGGGTGGAGGCGAGCAGTACTTC